Listed below are T cell receptor beta chains from one sample, sequenced in a study of graft-versus-host responses after intestinal transplantation. Assay: immunoSEQ multiplex PCR; the TCRdb copy retains only in-frame clones and omits some. The sample carries fewer than 30,000 clones, 80% to 90% recorded once. Source: PBMCs, taken around 440 days after intestinal transplant. The origin of the receptors is a human patient who received an intestinal transplant, so some T cells may come from the graft donor. The CDR3 runs from the conserved cysteine through the conserved F or W.

j_gene | len | v_gene | CDR3aa
TRBJ2-1 | 14 | TRBV2 | CASNAEGSYNEQFF
TRBJ1-3 | 13 | TRBV6-5 | CASSYSIGNTIYF
TRBJ1-1 | 13 | TRBV5-1 | CASSQGARTEAFF
TRBJ2-7 | 14 | TRBV6-1 | CASRLGQGTGEQYF
TRBJ1-4 | 11 | TRBV6-5 | CAAGRGEKLFF
TRBJ2-7 | 16 | TRBV5-4 | CASSPDGPSSSYEQYF
TRBJ2-4 | 16 | TRBV19 | CASSKSPMVAKNIQYF
TRBJ1-4 | 16 | TRBV6-5 | CASSYSEGATNEKLFF
TRBJ2-2 | 15 | TRBV6-5 | CASSPLLAGDGELFF
TRBJ2-5 | 14 | TRBV6-5 | CASSYFGGQETQYF
TRBJ1-2 | 14 | TRBV6-9 | CASSLIGGKDGYTF
TRBJ1-2 | 15 | TRBV6-5 | CASSSNAGGNYGYTF
TRBJ1-1 | 15 | TRBV10-3 | CAISPGLLAGTEAFF
TRBJ2-1 | 13 | TRBV7-9 | CASSPQRNNEQFF
TRBJ2-1 | 13 | TRBV27 | CASSLGLYNEQFF
TRBJ2-5 | 17 | TRBV2 | CASSEGDGAGHGETQYF
TRBJ1-5 | 17 | TRBV19 | CASSSTLRTGLNQPQHF
TRBJ1-1 | 13 | TRBV19 | CASSIVEGSEAFF
TRBJ2-7 | 16 | TRBV21-1 | CASSKVYVLFSYEQYF
TRBJ2-2 | 13 | TRBV6-4 | CASSLSNTGELFF
TRBJ1-1 | 16 | TRBV19 | CASSIREQGSNTEAFF
TRBJ2-2 | 18 | TRBV9 | CASSPSVLVAANTGELFF
TRBJ2-7 | 14 | TRBV6-5 | CASSYSMASLEQYF
TRBJ2-7 | 15 | TRBV19 | CASSITSASSYEQYF
TRBJ1-4 | 13 | TRBV6-5 | CASSEVANEKLFF
TRBJ2-7 | 16 | TRBV5-1 | CASTVRSGGLSYEQYF
TRBJ2-4 | 15 | TRBV19 | CASSIRGIAKNIQYF
TRBJ2-3 | 14 | TRBV15 | CATSREGKGVVSGF
TRBJ2-6 | 18 | TRBV25-1 | CASSCAKNWQSRANVLTF
TRBJ1-1 | 13 | TRBV6-5 | CASSYRGNTEAFF
TRBJ2-7 | 14 | TRBV5-4 | CASSLTGGDYEQYF
TRBJ2-7 | 12 | TRBV29-1 | CSVALDRGEQYF
TRBJ1-1 | 10 | TRBV20-1 | CSAVNTEAFF
TRBJ2-7 | 15 | TRBV11-3 | CASSLSPSGNYEQYF
TRBJ1-2 | 13 | TRBV28 | CASSWGFNYGYTF
TRBJ2-7 | 18 | TRBV28 | CASSFLGTVVKISYEQYF
TRBJ2-1 | 16 | TRBV9 | CASSVNTGSSYNEQFF
TRBJ2-1 | 14 | TRBV10-1 | CASSSPESYNEQFF
TRBJ2-7 | 14 | TRBV9 | CASSWSGTSYEQYF
TRBJ2-5 | 15 | TRBV19 | CASSISSASLKTQYF